What follows are 5 T cell receptor beta chains derived from one specimen sequenced in a study of blood T cell repertoires in COVID-19. The assay was immunoSEQ multiplex PCR, and TCRdb's table has in-frame clones only and misses some. The profile covers roughly 200,000 clones, with around 80% appearing a single time and more than 25% taken by the ten largest. The specimen was peripheral blood. All receptors derive from a man aged 40-50 years with acute or convalescent COVID-19.

This chain links TRBV7-3 with TRBJ2-1; 7 bases are a match to TRBD2. The V gene's germline CDR1 is SGHTA and CDR2 FQGTGA. Trimming at V came to 5 bases and at J to 10 bases, leaving 8 bases not matched to a gene. CDR3 length: 13 residues. CDR3 in DNA: TGTGCCAGCAGCATAGGGGAGGGGATAGAGCAGTTCTTC. It codes for CASSIGEGIEQFF.

This chain joins TRBV9 and TRBJ2-5; 8 bases match TRBD2. V was clipped by 3 bases and J by 1 base; unmatched bases: 5. CDR3 length equals 15 residues. Germline V gives CDR1 SGDLS, CDR2 YYNGEE. The CDR3 region is CASSAISGGQETQYF. CDR3 sequence (DNA): TGTGCCAGCAGCGCTATCAGCGGGGGCCAAGAGACCCAGTACTTC.

The gene calls are TRBV30 and TRBJ1-6, with D perhaps TRBD1 (6 bases). This CDR3 region has 15 residues. In germline, CDR1 is GTSNPN, CDR2 SVGIG (reference sequence). V lost 0 bases and J lost 5, with 11 bases in between. CDR3 coding DNA: TGTGCCTGGAGTGTTGGACAGACTAATAATTCACCCCTCCACTTT. It translates to CAWSVGQTNNSPLHF.

This sequence joins TRBV5-6 and TRBJ1-2; D gene uncertain. CDR1 is SGHDT and CDR2 is YYEEEE in the germline V gene. V was trimmed by 0 bases and J by 6 bases, leaving 6 bases between them. This CDR3 has 12 residues. The CDR3 region is CASSLGGNGYTF. Written as DNA, the CDR3 is TGTGCCAGCAGCTTGGGAGGGAATGGCTACACCTTC.

J is TRBJ1-1 and V is TRBV18; no clear D. CDR3 length: 16 residues. The ends were cut back, 5 bases at V and 1 base at J, with 17 bases in the middle. CDR1 and CDR2 (germline): KGHSH, LQKENI. The CDR3 region has the DNA TGTGCCAGCTCATTTACGACTCGGAGCACGAACACTGAAGCTTTCTTT. It is translated as CASSFTTRSTNTEAFF.